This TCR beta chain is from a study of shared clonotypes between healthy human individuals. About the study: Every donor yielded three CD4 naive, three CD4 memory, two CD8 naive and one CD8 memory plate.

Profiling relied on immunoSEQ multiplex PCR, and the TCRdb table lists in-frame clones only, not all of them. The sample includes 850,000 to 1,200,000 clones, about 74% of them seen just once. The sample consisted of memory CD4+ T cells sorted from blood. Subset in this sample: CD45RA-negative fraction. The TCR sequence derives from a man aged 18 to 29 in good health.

This CDR3 reads CASSRQGPEQYF. The CDR3 DNA reads TGTGCCAGCAGCCGTCAGGGGCCCGAGCAGTACTTC. The V and J genes are TRBV5-6 and TRBJ2-7; the D gene is possibly TRBD1 (6 bases). The CDR3 sequence is 12 residues long. Germline values: CDR1 SGHDT, CDR2 YYEEEE. Trimming shortened V by 4 bases and J by 6 bases, and 11 bases separated the two germline ends.